The 25 T cell receptor beta chains below come from one sample, sequenced in a study of T cells in Graves' hyperthyroidism and ophthalmopathy. Template material for amplifying TCR beta CDR3 regions consisted of RNA transcripts. A set of HTBI primers served as the primers for a first-round RT-PCR of the TCR CDR3. TCRdb fed the multiplex PCR reads into MiXCR, producing one record per CDR3 protein. The sample lists roughly 720,000 distinct CDR3 sequences, roughly a sixth occurring once. Sequenced sample: blood. These receptors were obtained from a man in his fifties or sixties with Graves' hyperthyroidism.

This chain links TRBV20-1 with TRBJ1-4, with D perhaps TRBD1 (5 bases). Trimming took 0 bases from V and 8 from J, leaving 13 bases between them. Looked up from germline, CDR1 is DFQATT and CDR2 is SNEGSKA (reference sequence). The CDR3 is 14 amino acids. CDR3 region: CSARERGLEEKLFF. The CDR3 DNA reads TGCAGTGCTAGAGAGAGGGGCCTCGAGGAAAAACTGTTTTTT.

This clonotype was detected ten times or more. This rearrangement joins TRBV30 to TRBJ1-1; the match to TRBD1 covers 9 bases. The CDR3 is 16 residues long. Germline-derived CDR1 and CDR2 are GTSNPN and SVGIG (reference sequence). The V gene end was trimmed by 3 bases and the J gene end by 1 base; junction bases not matched to a gene: 9. The CDR3 region is CAWREKPGQGNTEAFF. In DNA form, the CDR3 reads TGTGCCTGGAGAGAGAAACCGGGACAGGGGAACACTGAAGCTTTCTTT. The full variable domain, in which reference TRBV30 and TRBJ1-1 provide the parts outside the CDR3, is SQTIHQWPATLVQPVGSPLSLECTVEGTSNPNLYWYRQAAGRGLQLLFYSVGIGQISSEVPQNLSASRPQDRQFILSSKKLLLSDSGFYLCAWREKPGQGNTEAFFGQGTRLTVV.

About this clonotype: The germline gene is not matched at one end of the junction; a read error may be the cause. The genes are TRBV6-2 or TRBV6-3 and TRBJ2-3, with 7 bases aligning to TRBD2. The germline V gene encodes CDR1 MNHEY and CDR2 SVGEGT. This CDR3 is 14 amino acids long. The CDR3 protein is CANSPRTSGDTQYF. The CDR3 DNA is TGTGCCAACAGTCCGAGGACTAGTGGAGATACGCAGTATTTT.

This clonotype was counted between two and nine times. This sequence joins TRBV6-2 or TRBV6-3 and TRBJ2-3; 9 bases line up with TRBD1. V was pared by 6 bases and J by 2 bases, with 12 bases of the junction left unmatched. The germline CDR1 and CDR2 sequences are MNHEY and SVGEGT. The CDR3 length is 17 residues. The CDR3 DNA sequence: TGTGCCAGCAGATCCGGGACAGGGTATGGTATCACAGATACGCAGTATTTT. Protein: CASRSGTGYGITDTQYF.

At least ten counts were recorded for this clonotype. The chain carries TRBV27 and TRBJ1-2; 8 bases are a match to TRBD1. CDR3 size: 14 residues. The V segment lost 3 bases and the J segment 8 bases; nucleotides outside the gene matches: 8. CDR1 MNHEY and CDR2 SMNVEV come from the germline V gene (reference sequence). The CDR3 DNA follows: TGTGCCAGCAGTTTGACCGGGACAGGCTTGGGCTACACCTTC. Protein sequence: CASSLTGTGLGYTF.

Many counts were recorded for this clonotype. The V and J genes are TRBV2 and TRBJ2-3; a possible D gene is TRBD2 (6 bases). The CDR3 has 15 amino acids. Trimming left V 7 bases short and J 0 bases short, with 14 bases between. CDR1 and CDR2 from the germline V gene are SNHLY and FYNNEI. This CDR3 reads CASILGGASTDTQYF. CDR3 bases: TGTGCCAGCATATTGGGGGGAGCTAGCACAGATACGCAGTATTTT.

In nucleotides, the CDR3 is TGTGCCACCAGTGATGCCCGACAGGGATCCTCCTACAATGAGCAGTTCTTC. This encodes CATSDARQGSSYNEQFF. The J gene is TRBJ2-1, the V gene TRBV24-1; 7 nucleotides agree with TRBD1. CDR3 length: 17 amino acids. The germline V gene encodes CDR1 KGHDR and CDR2 SFDVKD. Germline trimming cut 3 bases from V and 0 bases from J; bases unmatched to any gene: 7.

The chain combines TRBV11-2 with TRBJ1-6; TRBD1 matches at 12 bases. This CDR3 is 18 amino acids long. Trimming at V came to 5 bases and at J to 7 bases, leaving 12 bases not matched to a gene. Germline CDR1 is SGHAT and CDR2 is FQNNGV. CDR3 loop: CASSTHAGQGAVNSPLHF. The CDR3 DNA sequence: TGTGCCAGCAGCACCCATGCGGGACAGGGGGCAGTCAATTCACCCCTCCACTTT.

In the case of this clonotype: Just one base apart from a much larger clone, this may be a read error. The V gene is TRBV13, the J gene TRBJ2-7, with D maybe TRBD2 (6 bases). In germline, CDR1 is PRHDT, CDR2 FYEKMQ (reference sequence). With 0 bases removed from V and 2 bases from J, the gap between germline ends came to 8 bases. This CDR3 is 14 amino acids long. The CDR3 bases are TGTGCCAGCAGCTTAGGATGGGGGGCCTACGAGCAGTACTTC. Protein: CASSLGWGAYEQYF.

This clonotype came up a few times. The gene calls are TRBV9 and TRBJ1-1; D perhaps matches TRBD1 (5 bases). The V end was cut by 4 bases, the J end by 4 bases, with 17 bases between. CDR1 is SGDLS, CDR2 YYNGEE, per germline. The CDR3 runs 15 residues. The CDR3 DNA reads as TGTGCCAGCAGCCCACCGACAGAAAGGACCACTGAAGCTTTCTTT. As protein: CASSPPTERTTEAFF.

Details on this clonotype: A clone one base away is much larger, so this may be a read error. Since no conserved phenylalanine or tryptophan closes the CDR3, a read error is the likely cause. V and J are TRBV6-5 and TRBJ2-1; possibly TRBD1 for D (5 bases). Trimming took off 2 bases at V and 6 bases at J, with 8 bases between the two ends. The CDR3 loop spans 13 amino acids. Germline V gene data show CDR1 as MNHEY and CDR2 as SVGAGI. The CDR3 sequence is CASSYGAANEQFS. Here the CDR3 DNA reads TGTGCCAGCAGTTACGGGGCGGCCAATGAGCAGTTCTCC.

Many counts were recorded for this clonotype. The rearrangement links TRBV19 to TRBJ2-1; D is perhaps TRBD1 or TRBD2 (5 bases each). The CDR3 consists of 14 residues. V shed 4 bases and J shed 7 bases, with 14 bases lying between them. In germline, CDR1 is LNHDA, CDR2 SQIVND (reference sequence). The CDR3 nucleotides read TGTGCCAGTAGTACCGGGACCCATGGGAATGAGCAGTTCTTC. Protein: CASSTGTHGNEQFF.

This chain uses TRBV7-6 with TRBJ2-5, with TRBD2 matching 12 bases. This CDR3 is 17 amino acids long. V shed 7 bases, J shed 2 bases, and the junction held 11 bases outside the gene matches. Germline V lookup: CDR1 SGHVS, CDR2 FNYEAQ. CDR3 in amino acids: CASTDGLAGNPQETQYF. The CDR3 DNA reads as TGTGCCAGCACCGATGGACTAGCGGGGAATCCTCAAGAGACCCAGTACTTC.

The table lists this clonotype with many counts. This chain links TRBV5-1 with TRBJ2-1; D possibly corresponds to TRBD1 (6 bases). Germline V gives CDR1 SGHRS, CDR2 YFSETQ. V was clipped by 5 bases and J by 2 bases, with 8 bases between them. The CDR3 is 13 residues long. DNA for the CDR3: TGCGCCAGCAGAACAGGGACCTACAATGAGCAGTTCTTC. Its translation is CASRTGTYNEQFF.

This clonotype was observed a few times. The junction departs from germline at one end; a sequencing error may be responsible. The chain joins TRBV7-2 to TRBJ1-3; the D gene is possibly TRBD1 (6 bases). Germline V gene data show CDR1 as SGHTA and CDR2 as FQGNSA. This CDR3 is 16 amino acids long. The CDR3 reads CASSLASPGAGDTIYF. DNA for the CDR3: TGTGCCAGCAGCTTAGCGTCTCCAGGGGCTGGAGACACCATATATTTT. Together with reference TRBV7-2 and TRBJ1-3, the CDR3 gives the full variable domain: GAGVSQSPSNKVTEKGKDVELRCDPISGHTALYWYRQSLGQGLEFLIYFQGNSAPDKSGLPSDRFSAERTGGSVSTLTIQRTQQEDSAVYLCASSLASPGAGDTIYFGEGSWLTVV.

There are many counts of this clonotype. The CDR3 nucleotides read TGTGCCAGCAGCGGACAGCGAGATCAGCCCCAGCATTTT. Translation gives CASSGQRDQPQHF. The chain employs TRBV6-1 and TRBJ1-5, with a weak D call TRBD1 (6 bases). This CDR3 contains 13 residues. Germline V gene data show CDR1 as MNHNS and CDR2 as SASEGT. Between the trimmed V and J ends, which lost 6 bases and 5 bases, there was a span of 11 bases.

This clonotype has at least ten counts. The chain recombines TRBV7-6 with TRBJ2-7, with 12 bases lining up with TRBD1. Trimming at V came to 5 bases and at J to 5 bases, leaving 10 bases not matched to a gene. This CDR3 region has 16 residues. Germline V CDR1 and CDR2: SGHVS, FNYEAQ. The CDR3 DNA is TGTGCCAGCAGCCAGGGGGGGACAGGGGGCCGAAACGAGCAGTACTTC. Residues: CASSQGGTGGRNEQYF.

This clonotype was seen ten or more times. This chain uses TRBV11-2 with TRBJ2-7; D might be TRBD2 (6 bases). Germline V gene data show CDR1 as SGHAT and CDR2 as FQNNGV. V lost 4 bases and J lost 1, with 11 bases in between. The CDR3 sequence is 14 residues long. CDR3 coding DNA: TGTGCCAGCAGCTCCTTCGGGGGATCCTACGAGCAGTACTTC. Encoded protein: CASSSFGGSYEQYF.

This clonotype was found a few times. The genes are TRBV6-1 and TRBJ2-4; a possible D gene is TRBD2 (5 bases). The CDR3 sequence is 15 residues long. Trimming removed 9 bases from V and 0 bases from J, with 15 bases in between. Germline CDR1 and CDR2: MNHNS and SASEGT. For the CDR3, the DNA is TGTGCCAGTTCAAGCGGAGGCTCAGCCAAAAACATTCAGTACTTC. It translates to CASSSGGSAKNIQYF.

This clonotype was observed many times. The chain carries TRBV28 and TRBJ2-7; a weak D match, TRBD2 (6 bases). Trimming shortened V by 2 bases and J by 3 bases, and 14 bases separated the two germline ends. Germline V gene data show CDR1 as MDHEN and CDR2 as SYDVKM. This CDR3 comprises 15 residues. CDR3 sequence: CASSLGAGNVYEQYF. The DNA for the CDR3 is TGTGCCAGCAGTTTAGGTGCGGGAAACGTCTACGAGCAGTACTTC.

This clonotype was detected many times. V gene TRBV28 combines with J gene TRBJ2-3; D remains unclear. V dropped 5 bases and J dropped 2 bases, with 5 bases sitting between them. CDR1 is MDHEN and CDR2 is SYDVKM in the germline V gene. The CDR3 runs to 12 residues. The CDR3: CASSRPTDTQYF. For the CDR3, the DNA is TGTGCCAGCAGTCGGCCCACAGATACGCAGTATTTT.

V usage is TRBV7-2 and J usage is TRBJ2-7; 10 bases fit TRBD2. This CDR3 is built from 18 residues. The ends lost 1 base at V and 5 bases at J; junction bases unmatched: 14. CDR1 SGHTA and CDR2 FQGNSA come from the germline V gene. The CDR3 loop reads CASSLVPPYSGRIHEQYF. CDR3 sequence (DNA): TGTGCCAGCAGCTTAGTACCCCCCTATAGCGGGAGGATCCACGAGCAGTACTTC. The complete variable domain, with remaining parts taken from reference TRBV7-2 and TRBJ2-7, reads GAGVSQSPSNKVTEKGKDVELRCDPISGHTALYWYRQSLGQGLEFLIYFQGNSAPDKSGLPSDRFSAERTGGSVSTLTIQRTQQEDSAVYLCASSLVPPYSGRIHEQYFGPGTRLTVT.

This clonotype has only a few counts. This chain joins TRBV20-1 and TRBJ2-7; TRBD2 matches 10 bases. CDR1 is DFQATT, CDR2 SNEGSKA, per germline (reference sequence). Germline trimming cut 3 bases from V and 6 bases from J; bases unmatched to any gene: 11. This CDR3 spans 15 amino acids. Here the CDR3 reads CSARVTGTSAAEQYF. The CDR3 region has the DNA TGCAGTGCTAGGGTAACCGGGACTAGCGCTGCCGAGCAGTACTTC.

This clonotype was counted many times. V gene TRBV12-3 or TRBV12-4 combines with J gene TRBJ2-6; tentative D call: TRBD1 (5 bases). The ends were cut back, 6 bases at V and 0 bases at J, with 18 bases in the middle. There are 18 residues in the CDR3. CDR3 sequence reads: CASSEAQGRSSGANVLTF. The DNA for the CDR3 is TGTGCCAGCAGCGAGGCCCAGGGTAGGAGCTCTGGGGCCAACGTCCTGACTTTC.

This chain joins TRBV7-8 and TRBJ2-3; D remains ambiguous. Germline CDR1 reads SGHVS; CDR2 reads FQNEAQ. This CDR3 comprises 15 residues. V was shortened by 4 bases and J by 2 bases, with 13 bases between the two germline ends. CDR3 sequence (DNA): TGTGCCAGCAGCTCAAGAGCAACAAACACAGATACGCAGTATTTT. Translated, it gives CASSSRATNTDTQYF.